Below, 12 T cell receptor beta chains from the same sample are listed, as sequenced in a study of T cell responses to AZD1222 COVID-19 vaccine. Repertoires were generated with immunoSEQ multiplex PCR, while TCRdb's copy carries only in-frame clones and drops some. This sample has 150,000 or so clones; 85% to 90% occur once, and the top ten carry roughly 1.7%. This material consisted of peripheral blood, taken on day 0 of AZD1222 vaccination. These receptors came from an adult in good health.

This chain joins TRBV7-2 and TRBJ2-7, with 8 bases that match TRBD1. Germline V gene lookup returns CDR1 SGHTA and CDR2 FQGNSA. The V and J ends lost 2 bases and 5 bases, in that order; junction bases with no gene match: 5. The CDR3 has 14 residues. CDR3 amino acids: CASSLSGGKDEQYF. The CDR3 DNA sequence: TGTGCCAGCAGCTTATCAGGGGGCAAGGACGAGCAGTACTTC.

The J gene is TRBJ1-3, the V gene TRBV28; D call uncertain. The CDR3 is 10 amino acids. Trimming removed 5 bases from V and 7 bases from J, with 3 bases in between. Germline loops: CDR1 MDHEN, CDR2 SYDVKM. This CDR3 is CASSGNTIYF. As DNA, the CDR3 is TGTGCCAGCAGTGGGAACACCATATATTTT.

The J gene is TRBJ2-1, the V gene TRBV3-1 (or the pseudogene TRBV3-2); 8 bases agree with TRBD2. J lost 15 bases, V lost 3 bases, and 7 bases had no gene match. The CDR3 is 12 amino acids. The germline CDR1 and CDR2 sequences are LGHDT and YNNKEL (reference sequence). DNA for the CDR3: TGTGCCAGCAGCCAGAGCGGGGGCCCCCGGTTCTTC. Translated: CASSQSGGPRFF.

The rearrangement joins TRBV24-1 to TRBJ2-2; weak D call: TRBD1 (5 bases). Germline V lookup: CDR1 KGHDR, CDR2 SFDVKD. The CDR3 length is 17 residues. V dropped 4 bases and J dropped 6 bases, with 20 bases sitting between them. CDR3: CATSEVQGNFMSGELFF. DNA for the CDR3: TGTGCCACCAGTGAAGTTCAGGGAAATTTCATGTCCGGGGAGCTGTTTTTT.

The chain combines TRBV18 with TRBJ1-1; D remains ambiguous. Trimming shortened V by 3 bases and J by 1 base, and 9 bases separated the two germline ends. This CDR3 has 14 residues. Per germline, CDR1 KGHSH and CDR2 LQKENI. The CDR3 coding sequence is TGTGCCAGCTCACCTACGGATACGAACACTGAAGCTTTCTTT. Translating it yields CASSPTDTNTEAFF.

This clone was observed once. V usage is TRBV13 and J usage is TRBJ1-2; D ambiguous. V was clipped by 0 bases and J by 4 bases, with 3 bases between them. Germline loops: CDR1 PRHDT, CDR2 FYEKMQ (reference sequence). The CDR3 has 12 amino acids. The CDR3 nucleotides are TGTGCCAGCAGCTTAGGGGTCTATGGCTACACCTTC. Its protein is CASSLGVYGYTF.

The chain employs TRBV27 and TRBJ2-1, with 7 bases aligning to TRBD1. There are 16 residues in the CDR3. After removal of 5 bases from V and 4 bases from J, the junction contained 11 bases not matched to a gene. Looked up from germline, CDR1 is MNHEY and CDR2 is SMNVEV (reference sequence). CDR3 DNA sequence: TGTGCCAGCAGTGAAGGTGGGACAGCCCCTTACAATGAGCAGTTCTTC. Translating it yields CASSEGGTAPYNEQFF.

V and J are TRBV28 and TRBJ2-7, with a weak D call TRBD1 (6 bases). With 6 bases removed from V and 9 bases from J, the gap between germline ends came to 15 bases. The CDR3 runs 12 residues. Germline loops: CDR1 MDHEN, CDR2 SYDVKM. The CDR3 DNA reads TGTGCCAGCAGCCTCAACAGGGAGCGGCAGTACGTC. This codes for CASSLNRERQYV.

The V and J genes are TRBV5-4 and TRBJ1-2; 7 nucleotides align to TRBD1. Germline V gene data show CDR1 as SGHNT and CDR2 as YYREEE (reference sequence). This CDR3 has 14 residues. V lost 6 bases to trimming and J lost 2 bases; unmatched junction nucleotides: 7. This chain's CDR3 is CASNPDRLNYGYTF. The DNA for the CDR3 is TGTGCCAGCAACCCGGACAGGTTGAACTATGGCTACACCTTC.

This chain's CDR3 is CASTSVRNTEAFF. CDR3 nucleotides: TGTGCCAGCACTTCTGTCAGGAACACTGAAGCTTTCTTT. The rearrangement links TRBV12-3 or TRBV12-4 to TRBJ1-1; the D is unclear. V gave up 7 bases and J gave up 1 base, with 10 bases separating them. There are 13 residues in the CDR3.

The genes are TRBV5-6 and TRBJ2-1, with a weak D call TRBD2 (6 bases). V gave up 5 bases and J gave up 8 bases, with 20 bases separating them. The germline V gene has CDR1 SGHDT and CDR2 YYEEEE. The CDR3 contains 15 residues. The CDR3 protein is CASRAVGRGGDEQFF. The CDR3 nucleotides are TGTGCCAGCAGGGCTGTGGGGCGGGGAGGAGATGAGCAGTTCTTC. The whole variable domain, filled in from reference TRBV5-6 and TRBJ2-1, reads DAGVTQSPTHLIKTRGQQVTLRCSPKSGHDTVSWYQQALGQGPQFIFQYYEEEERQRGNFPDRFSGHQFPNYSSELNVNALLLGDSALYLCASRAVGRGGDEQFFGPGTRLTVL.

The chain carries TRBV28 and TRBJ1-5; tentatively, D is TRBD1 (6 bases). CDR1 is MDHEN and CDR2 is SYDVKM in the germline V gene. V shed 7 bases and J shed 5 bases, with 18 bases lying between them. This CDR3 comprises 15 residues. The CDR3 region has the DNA TGTGCCAGCACCATAGGGTACAGGGAGGATCAGCCCCAGCATTTT. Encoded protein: CASTIGYREDQPQHF.